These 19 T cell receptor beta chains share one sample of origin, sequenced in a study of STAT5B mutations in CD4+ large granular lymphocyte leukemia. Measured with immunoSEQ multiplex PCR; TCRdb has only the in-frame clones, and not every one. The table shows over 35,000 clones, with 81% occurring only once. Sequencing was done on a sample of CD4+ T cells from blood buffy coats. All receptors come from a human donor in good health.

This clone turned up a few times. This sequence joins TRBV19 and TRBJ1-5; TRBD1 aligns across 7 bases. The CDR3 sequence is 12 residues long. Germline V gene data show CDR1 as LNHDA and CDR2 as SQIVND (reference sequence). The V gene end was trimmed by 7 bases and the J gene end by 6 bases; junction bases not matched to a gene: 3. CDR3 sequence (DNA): TGTGCCAGTAACAGACAGGGTCAGCCCCAGCATTTT. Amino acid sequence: CASNRQGQPQHF.

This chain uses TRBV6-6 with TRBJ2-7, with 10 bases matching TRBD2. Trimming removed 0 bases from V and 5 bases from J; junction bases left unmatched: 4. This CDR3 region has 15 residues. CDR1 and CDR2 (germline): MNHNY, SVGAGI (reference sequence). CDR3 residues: CASSYSSGRGHEQYF. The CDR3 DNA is TGTGCCAGCAGTTACTCGAGCGGGAGGGGCCACGAGCAGTACTTC.

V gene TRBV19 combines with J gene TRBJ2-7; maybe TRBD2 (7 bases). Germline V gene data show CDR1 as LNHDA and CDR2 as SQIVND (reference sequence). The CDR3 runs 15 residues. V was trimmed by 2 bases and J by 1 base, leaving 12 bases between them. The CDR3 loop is CASSIRGGASYEQYF. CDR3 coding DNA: TGTGCCAGTAGTATAAGAGGGGGGGCTTCCTACGAGCAGTACTTC.

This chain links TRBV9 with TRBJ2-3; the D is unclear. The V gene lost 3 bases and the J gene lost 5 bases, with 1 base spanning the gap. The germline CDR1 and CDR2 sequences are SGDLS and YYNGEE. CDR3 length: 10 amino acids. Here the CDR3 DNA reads TGTGCCAGCAGCGAAGATACGCAGTATTTT. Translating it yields CASSEDTQYF.

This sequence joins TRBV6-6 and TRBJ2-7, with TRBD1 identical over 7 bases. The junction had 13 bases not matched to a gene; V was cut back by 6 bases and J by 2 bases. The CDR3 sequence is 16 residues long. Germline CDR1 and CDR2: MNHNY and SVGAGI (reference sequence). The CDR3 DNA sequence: TGTGCCAGCAGCCGAACTCAGGGGGACCTTCCCTACGAGCAGTACTTC. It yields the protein CASSRTQGDLPYEQYF.

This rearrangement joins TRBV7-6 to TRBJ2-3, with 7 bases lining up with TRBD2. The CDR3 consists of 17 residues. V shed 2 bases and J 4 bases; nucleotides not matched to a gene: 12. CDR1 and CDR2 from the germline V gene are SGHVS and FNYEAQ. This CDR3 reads CASSLRSGRATPDTQYF. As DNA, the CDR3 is TGTGCCAGCAGCTTAAGAAGTGGGAGGGCTACCCCAGATACGCAGTATTTT.

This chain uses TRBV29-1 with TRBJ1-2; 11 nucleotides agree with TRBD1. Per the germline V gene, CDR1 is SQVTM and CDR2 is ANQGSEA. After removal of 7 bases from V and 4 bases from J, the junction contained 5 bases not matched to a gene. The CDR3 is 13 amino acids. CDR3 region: CSGGTGGAYGYTF. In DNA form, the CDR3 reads TGCAGCGGGGGGACAGGGGGTGCCTATGGCTACACCTTC.

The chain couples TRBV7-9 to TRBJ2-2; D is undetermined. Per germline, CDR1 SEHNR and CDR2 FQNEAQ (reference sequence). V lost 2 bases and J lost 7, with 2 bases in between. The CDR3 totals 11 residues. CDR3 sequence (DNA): TGTGCCAGCAGCTTATACGGGGAGCTGTTTTTT. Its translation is CASSLYGELFF.

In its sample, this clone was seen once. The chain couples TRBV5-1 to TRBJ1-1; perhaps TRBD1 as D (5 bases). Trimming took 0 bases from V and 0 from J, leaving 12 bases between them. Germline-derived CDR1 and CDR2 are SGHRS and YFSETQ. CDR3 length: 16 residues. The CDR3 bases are TGCGCCAGCAGCTTGGGGGGCGGGTACATGAACACTGAAGCTTTCTTT. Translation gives CASSLGGGYMNTEAFF.

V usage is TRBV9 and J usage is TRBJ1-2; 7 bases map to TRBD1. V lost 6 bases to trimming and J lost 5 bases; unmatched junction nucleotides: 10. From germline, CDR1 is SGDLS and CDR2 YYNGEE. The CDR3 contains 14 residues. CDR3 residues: CASTPEGARYGYTF. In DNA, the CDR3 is TGTGCCAGCACCCCGGAGGGGGCGAGGTATGGCTACACCTTC.

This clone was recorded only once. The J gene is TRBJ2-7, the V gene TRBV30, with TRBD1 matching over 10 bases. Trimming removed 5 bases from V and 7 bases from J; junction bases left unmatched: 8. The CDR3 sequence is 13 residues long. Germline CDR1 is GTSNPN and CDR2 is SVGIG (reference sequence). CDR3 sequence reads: CAWARQGAGEQYF. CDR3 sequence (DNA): TGTGCCTGGGCCCGACAGGGGGCGGGGGAGCAGTACTTC. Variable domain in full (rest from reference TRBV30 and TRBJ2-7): SQTIHQWPATLVQPVGSPLSLECTVEGTSNPNLYWYRQAAGRGLQLLFYSVGIGQISSEVPQNLSASRPQDRQFILSSKKLLLSDSGFYLCAWARQGAGEQYFGPGTRLTVT.

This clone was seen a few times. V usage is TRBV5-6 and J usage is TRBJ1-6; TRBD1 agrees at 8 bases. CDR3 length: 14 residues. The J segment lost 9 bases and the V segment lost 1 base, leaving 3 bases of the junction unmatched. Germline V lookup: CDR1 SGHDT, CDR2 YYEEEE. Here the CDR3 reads CASSLPGGISPLHF. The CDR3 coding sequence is TGTGCCAGCAGCTTGCCAGGGGGCATTTCACCCCTCCACTTT.

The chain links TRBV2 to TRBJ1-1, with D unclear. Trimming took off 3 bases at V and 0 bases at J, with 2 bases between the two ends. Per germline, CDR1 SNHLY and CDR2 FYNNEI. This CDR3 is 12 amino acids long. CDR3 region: CASSEMNTEAFF. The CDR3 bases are TGTGCCAGCAGTGAGATGAACACTGAAGCTTTCTTT.

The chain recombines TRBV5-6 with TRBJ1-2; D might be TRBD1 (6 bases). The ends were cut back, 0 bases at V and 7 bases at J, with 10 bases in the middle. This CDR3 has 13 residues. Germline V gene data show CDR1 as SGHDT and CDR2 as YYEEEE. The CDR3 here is CASSLDREGGYTF. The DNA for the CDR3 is TGTGCCAGCAGCTTGGACAGGGAAGGTGGCTACACCTTC.

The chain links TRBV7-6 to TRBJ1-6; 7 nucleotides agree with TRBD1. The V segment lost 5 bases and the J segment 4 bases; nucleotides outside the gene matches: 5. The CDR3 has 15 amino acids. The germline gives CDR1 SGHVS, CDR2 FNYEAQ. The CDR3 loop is CASSQAGGYNSPLHF. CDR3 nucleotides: TGTGCCAGCAGCCAGGCAGGGGGATATAATTCACCCCTCCACTTT.

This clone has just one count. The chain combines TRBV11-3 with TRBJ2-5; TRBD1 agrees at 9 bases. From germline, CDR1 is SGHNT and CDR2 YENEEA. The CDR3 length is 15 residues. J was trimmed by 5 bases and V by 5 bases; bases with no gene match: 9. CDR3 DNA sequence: TGTGCCAGCAGCCTAGGGACAGGGAATCGCGAGACCCAGTACTTC. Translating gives CASSLGTGNRETQYF.

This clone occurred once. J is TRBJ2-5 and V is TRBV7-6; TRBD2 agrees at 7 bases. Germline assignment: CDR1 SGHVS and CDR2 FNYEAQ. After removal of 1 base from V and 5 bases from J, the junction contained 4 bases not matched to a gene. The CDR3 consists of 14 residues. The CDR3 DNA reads TGTGCCAGCAGCTTAGGCGGGAGTGGGGAGACCCAGTACTTC. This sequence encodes CASSLGGSGETQYF.

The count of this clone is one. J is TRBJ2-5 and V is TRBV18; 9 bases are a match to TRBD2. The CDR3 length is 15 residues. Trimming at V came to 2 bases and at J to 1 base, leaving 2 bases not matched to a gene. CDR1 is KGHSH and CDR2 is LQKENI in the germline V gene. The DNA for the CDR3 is TGTGCCAGCTCACCAAAGACTAGCGGCCAAGAGACCCAGTACTTC. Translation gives CASSPKTSGQETQYF. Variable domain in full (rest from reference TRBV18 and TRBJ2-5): NAGVMQNPRHLVRRRGQEARLRCSPMKGHSHVYWYRQLPEEGLKFMVYLQKENIIDESGMPKERFSAEFPKEGPSILRIQQVVRGDSAAYFCASSPKTSGQETQYFGPGTRLLVL.

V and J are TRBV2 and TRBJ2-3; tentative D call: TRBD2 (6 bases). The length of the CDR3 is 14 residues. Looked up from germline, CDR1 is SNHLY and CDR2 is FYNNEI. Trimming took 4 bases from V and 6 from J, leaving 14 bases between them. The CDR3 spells CASSAQGLTDTQYF. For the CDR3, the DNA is TGTGCCAGCAGTGCCCAGGGACTCACGGATACGCAGTATTTT.